Detailed here is one T cell receptor (beta chain). Its antigen remains unidentified. No clone much larger than this one lies a single base away; base qualities are absent. TCR cDNA was synthesized by 5'RACE template switching, which introduced a universal primer site and unique molecular identifiers. Priming for cDNA synthesis came from both the TCR alpha and TCR beta constant segments. Libraries were amplified in two PCR steps, with sample barcodes and sequencing adapters added in the second step. Sequencing of libraries was performed on Illumina HiSeq 2500 (2x100 bp) or NovaSeq (2x150 bp). Turning to the authors' computational methods: MIGEC was used to demultiplex reads and collapse the reads into UMI consensus sequences, and MiXCR was used for V(D)J alignment. Vaccine-responding clonotypes were defined with edgeR using replicate PBMC samples, requiring FDR below 0.01 and a log2 fold change above 5 up to day 15. Each bulk clonotype was labeled CD4 or CD8 based on which sequenced repertoire, CD4 or CD8, contained the clonotype at higher abundance. Using fastp trimming at Q25 and MiXCR clonotype assembly, TCRdb reanalyzed the public sequencing data and kept in-frame beta chains. Merged by CDR3 protein, the rows form single entries marked with the most common genes and DNA. TCRdb assigned the V and J calls; the authors' analysis was not used. Here the sample has 250,000 or so distinct CDR3 sequences; about 7% occur a single time. The top ten clonotypes cover approximately 0.85% of the sample.

The data originate from a study of T cells after yellow fever vaccination (dated by TCRdb to 2018 to 2020). Regarding the complete study: Libraries from fractions with low cell numbers were prepared with the SMART-Seq v4 Ultra Low Input RNA kit. Bulk TCR alpha and beta repertoires were sequenced longitudinally to track T-cell clones before and after primary and booster YFV17D yellow fever vaccination. Two healthy male donors made up the cohort, one aged 18 to 30 years and the other aged 30 to 39 years. Bulk PBMC replicates and cell subsets were isolated from blood drawn at multiple timepoints before and after both primary and secondary immunization.

Trimming removed 3 bases from V and 8 bases from J, leaving 13 bases between the germline ends. The CDR3 has 13 amino acids, counting the end cysteine and phenylalanine. The only DNA kept is the CDR3, 39 bases in frame from the first base. Sequences MDHEN (CDR1) and SYDVKM (CDR2) are obtained from the germline V gene. What the research found in general, with its limitations: Because the study included only a couple of donors, the extent to which the findings can be generalized is limited. Most clones expanded after primary vaccination (96% of CD4 and over 80% of CD8) were re-detected after the booster, suggesting that broad memory maintenance occurred. Computational filtering was needed because FACS-sorted repertoires could contain abundant contaminating clonotypes from the bulk population. A small share of clonotypes was detected in both CD4 and CD8 compartments, with the overlap likely arising from convergent recombination. The secondary T-cell response was weaker than the primary response but faster, peaking on day 5 instead of day 15.

The treatment or condition tag for this specimen amounts to: live attenuated yellow fever vaccine strain. PBMCs were isolated from peripheral blood using a standard Ficoll-Paque protocol. Dynabeads CD4 and CD8 positive selection kits were used to isolate CD4 and CD8 T-cell fractions. RNA was extracted with TriZol from bulk PBMCs, CD4 and CD8 fractions, and dextramer-positive and dextramer-negative fractions. This TCR came from a man aged 25 to 45 who received the YFV17D yellow fever vaccine. The sample consisted of CD4+ T cells sorted from PBMCs, taken 15 days after the yellow fever booster vaccination. The V and J genes are TRBV28 and TRBJ1-2; the D gene remains uncertain. The nucleotides are TGTGCCAGCAGTTTGCCCCTAAAGGGAGGCTACACCTTC. Its product reads: CASSLPLKGGYTF.